This TCR beta chain comes out of a study of T cell responses to AZD1222 COVID-19 vaccine. Overall study findings and caveats: All repertoire sampling was performed exclusively after the peak T cell response.

Generated by immunoSEQ multiplex PCR, the TCRdb table keeps only in-frame clones and is missing some. The sample carries fewer than 130,000 clones, 94% recorded once. In the case of this clone: The antigen is unknown.

The trim removed 7 bases at V and 4 bases at J, leaving 2 bases unmatched. Germline V gene lookup returns CDR1 SGHRS and CDR2 YFSETQ. This CDR3 has 13 amino acids. V is TRBV5-1 and J is TRBJ1-1; 12 positions match TRBD1. The sequence was collected from an adult who received the AZD1222 COVID-19 vaccine. Sequenced material: peripheral blood, taken 28 days after the second AZD1222 dose. The CDR3 sequence: CASGDRGPTEAFF. As DNA, the CDR3 is TGCGCCAGCGGGGACAGGGGGCCCACTGAAGCTTTCTTT.